These T cell receptor beta chains were read from a single sample in a study of siplizumab effects on memory and regulatory T cells. The method was immunoSEQ multiplex PCR; TCRdb's version includes in-frame clones alone and lacks a portion of them. The data show about 87,000 clones, with about nine tenths seen just once and around 1.6% held by the top ten. The sample was Tregs sorted from blood. The receptors stem from a human donor in good health. Both conserved end residues are trimmed from each CDR3. D genes are given only for firm matches.

TRBD2,TRBJ2-6,TRBV10-2,AAVGGERGANVLT
NA,TRBJ1-2,TRBV11-2,ASSLGASYT
NA,TRBJ1-1,TRBV2,ASRPGVNTEAF
NA,TRBJ1-2,TRBV6-4,ASKGDHRSNYGYT
NA,TRBJ2-1,TRBV7-6,ASSLESGYNEQF
NA,TRBJ1-3,TRBV20-1,SARVSNTIY
TRBD1,TRBJ1-1,TRBV25-1,ASSDTRGLYRTEAF
TRBD1,TRBJ2-3,TRBV5-1,ASSKVTGTGTDTQY
NA,TRBJ2-7,TRBV11-1,ASSLERTGTYEQY
NA,TRBJ2-3,TRBV4-1,ASSQPTDTQY
TRBD1,TRBJ2-7,TRBV6-5,ASRDRAYEQY
NA,TRBJ2-1,TRBV29-1,SVTVSYNEQF
NA,TRBJ2-3,TRBV10-2,ASRPGWGGTDTQY
NA,TRBJ2-4,TRBV9,ASSVGIAKNIQY
TRBD2,TRBJ2-1,TRBV7-3,ASSSSSGGPSV
NA,TRBJ1-5,TRBV6-1,ASSEYASQPQH
TRBD1,TRBJ1-5,TRBV5-1,ASSSSGGSQPQH
NA,TRBJ1-2,TRBV12-5,ASGMAVTNYGYT
TRBD1,TRBJ2-1,TRBV11-3,ASSLYRGQDEQF
TRBD2,TRBJ2-3,TRBV11-3,ASSVFSSGGTDTQY
NA,TRBJ1-2,TRBV6-1,ASSEVGGRYGYT
TRBD2,TRBJ2-5,TRBV11-1,ASSSRLAGGKETQY
TRBD1,TRBJ2-7,TRBV18,ASSPTRDRKYEQY
NA,TRBJ2-7,TRBV4-3,ASSQMAGPSSFSYEQY
TRBD1,TRBJ1-6,TRBV10-3,AISEKGQVDSPLH
NA,TRBJ1-2,TRBV5-1,ASSPIEGGYGYT
TRBD2,TRBJ2-3,TRBV5-1,ASSPGTSTDTQY
NA,TRBJ2-3,TRBV27,ASLWRTPGADTQY
NA,TRBJ2-6,TRBV5-1,ASSLSLGAANVLT
NA,TRBJ1-2,TRBV6-5,ASSFGVYGYT
TRBD1,TRBJ1-2,TRBV6-4,ARGRGQAGGYT
TRBD2,TRBJ2-5,TRBV28,ASSLYRGGYQETQY
NA,TRBJ2-7,TRBV29-1,SVERGSGSVEQY
TRBD1,TRBJ2-1,TRBV6-6,ASSYSGGQGYNEQF
NA,TRBJ1-2,TRBV4-3,ASSHAKSSASGDYGYT
NA,TRBJ2-7,TRBV29-1,SVEIMPFEQY
NA,TRBJ1-2,TRBV6-6,ASSYSMTGEIYGYT
TRBD1,TRBJ1-4,TRBV6-6,ASRGLWDRVGLF
TRBD2,TRBJ2-2,TRBV5-1,ASSLVGLAGGFTGELF
TRBD2,TRBJ2-3,TRBV5-1,ASSSAGGRTDTQY
NA,TRBJ1-3,TRBV7-7,ASSLGPSSGNTIY
TRBD2,TRBJ2-5,TRBV13,ASRLAGDNQQETQY
NA,TRBJ2-7,TRBV5-1,ASSLVGSSYEQY
NA,TRBJ1-1,TRBV7-2,ASSLEHGGTAF
TRBD2,TRBJ2-1,TRBV4-2,ASSQLTLAGGPNNEQF
NA,TRBJ1-2,TRBV5-6,ASSLGQGNYGYT